The sequence of this T cell receptor (beta chain) was determined in a study of T cell responses to AZD1222 COVID-19 vaccine. Profiling relied on immunoSEQ multiplex PCR, and the TCRdb table lists in-frame clones only, not all of them. Altogether about 120,000 clones are present, just over 90% being singletons, with the ten largest covering approximately 4.2%. Germline CDR1 SGHTA, CDR2 FQGNSA. The ends were cut back, 4 bases at V and 8 bases at J, with 12 bases in the middle. This CDR3 has 14 residues. J is TRBJ1-6 and V is TRBV7-2; D is possibly TRBD1 (6 bases). The receptor was isolated from an adult in good health. The sample here was peripheral blood, taken on day 0 of AZD1222 vaccination. CDR3 DNA sequence: TGTGCCAGCAGCTCCTCTTGGACAGATTCACCCCTCCACTTT. Its protein product is CASSSSWTDSPLHF.